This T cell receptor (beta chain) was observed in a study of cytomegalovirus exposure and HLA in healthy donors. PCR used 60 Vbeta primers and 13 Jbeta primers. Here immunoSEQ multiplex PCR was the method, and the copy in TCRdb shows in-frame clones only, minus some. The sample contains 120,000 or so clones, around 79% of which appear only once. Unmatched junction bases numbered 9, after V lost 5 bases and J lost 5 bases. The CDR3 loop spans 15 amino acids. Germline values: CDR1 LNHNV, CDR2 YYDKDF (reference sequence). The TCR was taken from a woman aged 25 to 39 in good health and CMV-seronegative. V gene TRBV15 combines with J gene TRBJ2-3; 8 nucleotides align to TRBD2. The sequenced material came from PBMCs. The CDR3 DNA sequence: TGTGCCACCAGCTCTGGGGAGCGGGAGATAGATACGCAGTATTTT. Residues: CATSSGEREIDTQYF.